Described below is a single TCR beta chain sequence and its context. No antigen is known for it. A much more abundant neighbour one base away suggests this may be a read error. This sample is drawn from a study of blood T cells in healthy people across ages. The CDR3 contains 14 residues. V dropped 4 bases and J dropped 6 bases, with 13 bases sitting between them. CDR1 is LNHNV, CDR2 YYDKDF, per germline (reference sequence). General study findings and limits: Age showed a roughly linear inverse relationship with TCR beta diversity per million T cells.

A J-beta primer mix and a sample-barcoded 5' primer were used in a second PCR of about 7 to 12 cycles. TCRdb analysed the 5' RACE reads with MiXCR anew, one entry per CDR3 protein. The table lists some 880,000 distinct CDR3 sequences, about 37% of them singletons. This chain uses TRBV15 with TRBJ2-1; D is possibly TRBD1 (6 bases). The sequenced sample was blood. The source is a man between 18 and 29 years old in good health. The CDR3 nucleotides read TGTGCCACCAGCACTAAGACAGGCTGCAATGAGCAGTTCTTC. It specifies CATSTKTGCNEQFF.